These 30 T cell receptor beta chains came from one sample sequenced in a study of shared clonotypes between healthy human individuals. Method: immunoSEQ multiplex PCR; TCRdb's copy keeps in-frame clones and lacks some. Of more than 900,000 clones listed, 75% to 85% are singletons. Sequencing used memory CD4+ T cells from PBMCs. Sample subset: CD45RA-negative fraction. Every receptor here comes from a man between 18 and 29 years old in good health. Some clones in this sample may be carry-over from other donors' samples.

The chain has TRBV5-1 and TRBJ2-1; D remains ambiguous. CDR3 length: 15 amino acids. Trimming pared 2 bases from V and 1 base from J, leaving 10 bases between. Germline loops: CDR1 SGHRS, CDR2 YFSETQ. The CDR3, as DNA: TGCGCCAGCAGCTTCGACCTGGCATCCTACAATGAGCAGTTCTTC. The encoded protein is CASSFDLASYNEQFF.

The chain is built from TRBV28 and TRBJ1-4; a possible D gene is TRBD1 (5 bases). The germline CDR1 and CDR2 sequences are MDHEN and SYDVKM. The CDR3 sequence is 13 residues long. Deletions cut 6 bases from V and 3 bases from J, with 8 bases between. The chain's CDR3 is CASRAGPNEKLFF. Here the CDR3 DNA reads TGTGCCAGCAGGGCAGGGCCTAATGAAAAACTGTTTTTT. Full variable domain (outside the CDR3, taken from reference TRBV28 and TRBJ1-4): DVKVTQSSRYLVKRTGEKVFLECVQDMDHENMFWYRQDPGLGLRLIYFSYDVKMKEKGDIPEGYSVSREKKERFSLILESASTNQTSMYLCASRAGPNEKLFFGSGTQLSVL.

V gene TRBV28 combines with J gene TRBJ1-1, with TRBD1 matching over 11 bases. There are 17 residues in the CDR3. Germline values: CDR1 MDHEN, CDR2 SYDVKM. V lost 3 bases and J lost 1; bases outside the gene matches: 7. CDR3 amino acids: CASSLDRGPRGNTEAFF. CDR3 DNA sequence: TGTGCCAGCAGTTTGGACAGGGGGCCTCGAGGGAACACTGAAGCTTTCTTT.

The rearrangement uses TRBV6-5 and TRBJ1-3; the D gene is possibly TRBD1 (6 bases). The CDR3 spans 15 residues. Germline CDR1 reads MNHEY; CDR2 reads SVGAGI. V shed 6 bases and J shed 0 bases, with 12 bases lying between them. CDR3 amino acids: CASSRQAFSGNTIYF. CDR3 coding DNA: TGTGCCAGCAGCAGACAGGCCTTCTCTGGAAACACCATATATTTT.

The chain uses TRBV27 and TRBJ2-1, with 8 bases fitting TRBD2. This CDR3 spans 20 amino acids. Germline loops: CDR1 MNHEY, CDR2 SMNVEV (reference sequence). Trimming cost V 5 bases and J 0 bases; bases outside gene matches: 18. CDR3 in DNA: TGTGCCAGCAGTACTTTACTAGCGGTATCGATAACGAGCTCCTACAATGAGCAGTTCTTC. Protein: CASSTLLAVSITSSYNEQFF.

This clone was picked up a small number of times. This sequence joins TRBV5-1 and TRBJ2-3, with D hard to call. Trimming stripped 0 bases from V and 5 bases from J, with 4 bases between. Germline V CDR1 and CDR2: SGHRS, YFSETQ. The CDR3 sequence is 12 residues long. CDR3: CASSLAVDTQYF. The CDR3, as DNA: TGCGCCAGCAGCTTGGCGGTAGATACGCAGTATTTT. Filled out from reference TRBV5-1 and TRBJ2-3, the complete variable domain reads KAGVTQTPRYLIKTRGQQVTLSCSPISGHRSVSWYQQTPGQGLQFLFEYFSETQRNKGNFPGRFSGRQFSNSRSEMNVSTLELGDSALYLCASSLAVDTQYFGPGTRLTVL.

The V and J genes are TRBV9 and TRBJ1-3, with 10 bases matching TRBD1. The germline V gene encodes CDR1 SGDLS and CDR2 YYNGEE. The CDR3 is made up of 15 amino acids. The V gene end was trimmed by 4 bases and the J gene end by 4 bases; junction bases not matched to a gene: 5. In nucleotides, the CDR3 is TGTGCCAGCAGCCGACAGGGGGCGATAGGAAACACCATATATTTT. As protein: CASSRQGAIGNTIYF. Full variable domain (outside the CDR3, taken from reference TRBV9 and TRBJ1-3): DSGVTQTPKHLITATGQRVTLRCSPRSGDLSVYWYQQSLDQGLQFLIQYYNGEERAKGNILERFSAQQFPDLHSELNLSSLELGDSALYFCASSRQGAIGNTIYFGEGSWLTVV.

V usage is TRBV7-8 and J usage is TRBJ1-1, with a possible D match to TRBD1 (6 bases). Germline V gene lookup returns CDR1 SGHVS and CDR2 FQNEAQ. The length of the CDR3 is 19 residues. Trimming stripped 2 bases from V and 3 bases from J, with 25 bases between. In nucleotides, the CDR3 is TGTGCCAGCAGCTTACCACGTGGGCAGGGGATTGCGGGACACACTGAAGCTTTCTTT. As protein: CASSLPRGQGIAGHTEAFF.

CDR3 amino acids: CASSPWTSGTGDTQYF. CDR3 nucleotides: TGTGCCAGCAGCCCCTGGACTAGCGGGACGGGAGATACGCAGTATTTT. The chain links TRBV7-8 to TRBJ2-3; 12 positions match TRBD2. The CDR3 runs 16 residues. Germline assignment: CDR1 SGHVS and CDR2 FQNEAQ. V dropped 5 bases and J dropped 5; count of bases not matched to a gene: 8.

This clone was observed a few times. V usage is TRBV19 and J usage is TRBJ1-5; D gene unclear. Germline CDR1 is LNHDA and CDR2 is SQIVND (reference sequence). The CDR3 covers 13 residues. Trimming cost V 7 bases and J 0 bases, with 7 bases left between them. This chain's CDR3 is CASTAYSNQPQHF. The CDR3 bases are TGTGCCAGTACCGCCTATAGCAATCAGCCCCAGCATTTT.

This sequence joins TRBV5-1 and TRBJ1-2; 7 nucleotides align to TRBD1. The CDR3 has 14 residues. CDR1 and CDR2 from the germline V gene are SGHRS and YFSETQ. V dropped 4 bases and J dropped 3; count of bases not matched to a gene: 6. DNA for the CDR3: TGCGCCAGCAGCCCAGGGACAGCCCACTATGGCTACACCTTC. Translated: CASSPGTAHYGYTF.

The chain is built from TRBV5-4 and TRBJ2-7; D perhaps matches TRBD2 (5 bases). Trimming shortened V by 3 bases and J by 1 base, and 20 bases separated the two germline ends. This CDR3 has 17 amino acids. In germline, CDR1 is SGHNT, CDR2 YYREEE (reference sequence). CDR3 residues: CASSSRDNPAQSYEQYF. As DNA, the CDR3 is TGTGCCAGCAGCTCCCGGGATAACCCGGCACAGTCCTACGAGCAGTACTTC.

The table lists this clone with a count of one. The chain recombines TRBV4-2 with TRBJ1-4; 11 bases match TRBD1. Trimming at V came to 5 bases and at J to 6 bases, leaving 5 bases not matched to a gene. Germline CDR1 is LGHNA and CDR2 is YNFKEQ. The CDR3 runs 15 residues. CDR3 coding DNA: TGTGCCAGCAGCGGACGGGGACAGGGGGATGAAAAACTGTTTTTT. Translated, it gives CASSGRGQGDEKLFF.

The chain links TRBV5-1 to TRBJ2-1; D remains unclear. The CDR3 covers 14 residues. Trimming left V 5 bases short and J 9 bases short, with 18 bases between. Germline V lookup: CDR1 SGHRS, CDR2 YFSETQ. DNA of the CDR3: TGCGCCAGCAGAATTGGGCCGGAGTTGCCTGAGCAGTTCTTC. This encodes CASRIGPELPEQFF.

V and J are TRBV7-3 and TRBJ1-5; no definite D call. The V end was cut by 2 bases, the J end by 0 bases, with 5 bases between. Germline-derived CDR1 and CDR2 are SGHTA and FQGTGA. This CDR3 is 14 amino acids long. The CDR3 DNA is TGTGCCAGCAGCTTACGAGATAGCAATCAGCCCCAGCATTTT. It encodes CASSLRDSNQPQHF.

The chain's CDR3 is CASSLVSGVSYEQYF. CDR3 in DNA: TGTGCCAGCAGCTTAGTCTCGGGGGTTTCCTACGAGCAGTACTTC. The V gene is TRBV7-8, the J gene TRBJ2-7; tentatively, D is TRBD2 (6 bases). The CDR3 is 15 amino acids. Trimming stripped 1 base from V and 1 base from J, with 11 bases between. Germline V gene sequence: CDR1 SGHVS, CDR2 FQNEAQ.

The chain is built from TRBV5-1 and TRBJ2-5; either TRBD1 or TRBD2 may supply D (6 bases each). The CDR3 spans 13 residues. Germline V gives CDR1 SGHRS, CDR2 YFSETQ. V lost 4 bases, J lost 4 bases, and 11 bases lay in between. CDR3 DNA: TGCGCCAGCAGCGCGGGACAAGTAGAGACCCAGTACTTC. Its protein product is CASSAGQVETQYF.

This clone was seen only a few times. Other DNA sequences in this specimen translate into the identical CDR3. The chain combines TRBV18 with TRBJ1-5; possible D gene TRBD1, 5 bases. The V gene lost 3 bases and the J gene lost 6 bases, with 15 bases spanning the gap. Looked up from germline, CDR1 is KGHSH and CDR2 is LQKENI. This CDR3 spans 15 amino acids. For the CDR3, the DNA is TGTGCCAGCTCACCCCCTGTCGGGGCCGGTCAGCCCCAGCATTTT. As protein: CASSPPVGAGQPQHF.

The rearrangement joins TRBV18 to TRBJ2-5; D is undetermined. The CDR3 extends over 12 amino acids. Germline V CDR1 and CDR2: KGHSH, LQKENI. Trimming cost V 2 bases and J 5 bases, with 6 bases left between them. The CDR3 region is CASSPVVETQYF. CDR3 nucleotide sequence: TGTGCCAGCTCACCAGTTGTGGAGACCCAGTACTTC.

The rearrangement joins TRBV28 to TRBJ1-4; perhaps TRBD1 as D (5 bases). Per germline, CDR1 MDHEN and CDR2 SYDVKM. The V end lost 2 bases, the J end lost 0 bases, and 10 bases lay between the germline ends. The CDR3 runs 16 residues. The CDR3 DNA reads TGTGCCAGCAGTTTAACAGGATTTTCAACTAATGAAAAACTGTTTTTT. It codes for CASSLTGFSTNEKLFF.

The CDR3 DNA is TGTGCCAGCACTCGCTCGGGCGGGAACACCGGGGAGCTGTTTTTT. It codes for CASTRSGGNTGELFF. The J gene is TRBJ2-2, the V gene TRBV4-2; D unclear. This CDR3 has 15 amino acids. Per the germline V gene, CDR1 is LGHNA and CDR2 is YNFKEQ. The V end lost 7 bases, the J end lost 1 base, and 13 bases lay between the germline ends.

Comments on this clone: This CDR3 is also generated by other DNA sequences in the sample. The CDR3: CASSPGQSTGELFF. The DNA of the CDR3 is TGCGCCAGCAGCCCCGGACAGAGCACCGGGGAGCTGTTTTTT. The genes are TRBV5-1 and TRBJ2-2; D possibly corresponds to TRBD1 (6 bases). V shed 4 bases and J shed 4 bases, with 11 bases lying between them. Looked up from germline, CDR1 is SGHRS and CDR2 is YFSETQ. There are 14 residues in the CDR3.

The chain has TRBV6-6 and TRBJ2-6; 8 bases match TRBD1. Germline CDR1 reads MNHNY; CDR2 reads SVGAGI (reference sequence). V lost 7 bases, J lost 4 bases, and 6 bases stayed unmatched. This CDR3 has 15 residues. CDR3 region: CASTRQGIGANVLTF. CDR3 in DNA: TGTGCCAGCACCAGACAGGGGATAGGGGCCAACGTCCTGACTTTC.

This sequence joins TRBV5-4 and TRBJ2-1; TRBD1 might be the D (6 bases). The V end was cut by 6 bases, the J end by 5 bases, with 15 bases between. The CDR3 runs 14 residues. The germline V gene has CDR1 SGHNT and CDR2 YYREEE (reference sequence). This CDR3 reads CASNLPNRDNEQFF. The DNA of the CDR3 is TGTGCCAGCAACTTACCCAACAGGGACAATGAGCAGTTCTTC.

On this clone: A much larger clone sits a single nucleotide away, making a read error possible. This specimen includes other DNA sequences encoding the same CDR3. V is TRBV5-4 and J is TRBJ1-5, with unresolved D. The germline V gene has CDR1 SGHNT and CDR2 YYREEE (reference sequence). The CDR3 runs to 12 residues. The V and J ends lost 3 bases and 8 bases respectively, with 9 bases between them. The CDR3 nucleotides read TGTGCCAGCAGCTCCGTTGGGGAGCCCCAGCATTTT. This encodes CASSSVGEPQHF.

This sequence joins TRBV7-3 and TRBJ2-1, with 8 bases fitting TRBD2. The germline gives CDR1 SGHTA, CDR2 FQGTGA. J gave up 8 bases and V 5 bases, and 17 bases lay outside the gene matches. This CDR3 comprises 17 residues. Here the CDR3 DNA reads TGTGCCAGCAGCCCTACTGCTTTAGCGGGATCTTTGTATGAGCAGTTCTTC. Translation: CASSPTALAGSLYEQFF.

The chain combines TRBV4-1 with TRBJ1-4; the D gene is possibly TRBD1 (5 bases). V was cut by 1 base and J by 8 bases, with 8 bases left in between. CDR1 MGHRA and CDR2 YSYEKL come from the germline V gene. This CDR3 is 13 amino acids long. The CDR3 DNA reads TGCGCCAGCAGCCAAGTATCAGGGGAAAAACTGTTTTTT. Residues: CASSQVSGEKLFF.

The rearrangement uses TRBV5-1 and TRBJ1-2; 10 bases align to TRBD1. Germline CDR1 SGHRS, CDR2 YFSETQ. Germline trimming cut 4 bases from V and 7 bases from J; bases unmatched to any gene: 7. This CDR3 comprises 14 residues. CDR3: CASSPGQGRGGYTF. In DNA form, the CDR3 reads TGCGCCAGCAGCCCGGGACAGGGGAGGGGTGGCTACACCTTC.

This chain joins TRBV5-8 and TRBJ2-7, with D unresolved. The germline gives CDR1 SGHTS, CDR2 YDEGEE. The CDR3 totals 11 residues. V lost 3 bases, J lost 2 bases, and 3 bases lay in between. The CDR3 DNA reads as TGTGCCAGCAGCTACGCCTACGAGCAGTACTTC. Its translation is CASSYAYEQYF.

The chain employs TRBV20-1 and TRBJ1-2, with D unclear. The CDR3 is made up of 11 amino acids. Germline values: CDR1 DFQATT, CDR2 SNEGSKA (reference sequence). With 0 bases removed from V and 10 bases from J, the gap between germline ends came to 9 bases. Written as DNA, the CDR3 is TGCAGTGCTAGAGAGCTGGGGATCTACACCTTC. Translation gives CSARELGIYTF.